Shown below are 29 T cell receptor beta chains from a single sample sequenced in a study of cytomegalovirus exposure and HLA in healthy donors (dated by TCRdb to the late 2010s). The library came from the immunoSEQ multiplex PCR assay. For the multiplex PCR, a mixture combining 60 forward primers for TCR Vbeta segments and 13 reverse primers for TCR Jbeta segments was used. As stored in TCRdb, this immuneACCESS dataset retains in-frame rearrangements with V and J assigned. A fraction of the clones does not appear; measured against another copy, unresolved V genes explain less than half of the discrepancy, and the remainder lacks a known reason. This sample comprises about 140,000 clones, roughly 70% of them detected only once. The ten most abundant clones make up about 4.7% of the sample. The sample consisted of PBMCs. These receptors were taken from a man aged 60 to 69 in good health and CMV-seronegative.

This clone occurred once. The J gene is TRBJ2-1, the V gene TRBV2, with 11 positions matching TRBD2. The germline gives CDR1 SNHLY, CDR2 FYNNEI. The CDR3 contains 16 residues. V lost 3 bases to trimming and J lost 2 bases; unmatched junction nucleotides: 3. CDR3 nucleotides: TGTGCCAGCAGTGAGTGGACTAGCGGGCCCTACAATGAGCAGTTCTTC. Amino acids: CASSEWTSGPYNEQFF.

V gene TRBV11-3 combines with J gene TRBJ2-3, with a possible D match to TRBD2 (5 bases). Trimming left V 3 bases short and J 6 bases short, with 10 bases between. This CDR3 spans 13 amino acids. Per the germline V gene, CDR1 is SGHNT and CDR2 is YENEEA. The chain's CDR3 is CASSFNPGDTQYF. The CDR3, as DNA: TGTGCCAGCAGCTTTAACCCGGGGGATACGCAGTATTTT.

This chain joins TRBV30 and TRBJ1-4; TRBD1 is a possible D gene (6 bases). Trimming removed 2 bases at V and 3 bases at J, with 13 bases between. The germline V gene encodes CDR1 GTSNPN and CDR2 SVGIG (reference sequence). The CDR3 covers 15 residues. The CDR3 DNA sequence: TGTGCCTGGAGTAGCACAGGGACCTCTAATGAAAAACTGTTTTTT. The encoded protein is CAWSSTGTSNEKLFF.

The V gene is TRBV7-9, the J gene TRBJ2-1; 9 nucleotides align to TRBD1. CDR1 SEHNR and CDR2 FQNEAQ come from the germline V gene (reference sequence). V trimming: 5 bases; J trimming: 7 bases; junction bases outside the gene matches: 6. The CDR3 consists of 14 residues. CDR3 DNA sequence: TGTGCCAGCAGCCCCCTCGGGACAGGGAATGAGCAGTTCTTC. This gives the protein CASSPLGTGNEQFF.

This chain links TRBV28 with TRBJ1-1, with 7 bases matching TRBD1. This CDR3 is 14 amino acids long. V lost 3 bases, J lost 4 bases, and 5 bases stayed unmatched. Germline V gene data show CDR1 as MDHEN and CDR2 as SYDVKM. The CDR3 reads CASSLTQGVTEAFF. In nucleotides, the CDR3 is TGTGCCAGCAGTTTGACTCAGGGGGTCACTGAAGCTTTCTTT.

This chain connects TRBV9 to TRBJ2-7, with no clear D. There are 15 residues in the CDR3. Trimming took off 4 bases at V and 2 bases at J, with 16 bases between the two ends. Germline CDR1 is SGDLS and CDR2 is YYNGEE. The CDR3 loop reads CASSPWAEKPYEQYF. As DNA, the CDR3 is TGTGCCAGCAGCCCCTGGGCCGAGAAACCCTACGAGCAGTACTTC.

The chain joins TRBV5-1 to TRBJ1-6; D might be TRBD1 (6 bases). The CDR3 length is 13 residues. Germline CDR1 SGHRS, CDR2 YFSETQ. V was shortened by 4 bases and J by 11 bases, with 13 bases between the two germline ends. CDR3: CASSPGQQAPLHF. The CDR3 DNA sequence: TGCGCCAGCAGCCCAGGACAGCAAGCACCCCTCCACTTT.

The genes are TRBV6-1 and TRBJ2-1; tentative D call: TRBD2 (5 bases). The length of the CDR3 is 13 residues. The V and J ends lost 1 base and 5 bases respectively, with 6 bases between them. The germline V gene has CDR1 MNHNS and CDR2 SASEGT. Written as DNA, the CDR3 is TGTGCCAGCAGTGAAGTGAGGGACAATGAGCAGTTCTTC. Protein sequence: CASSEVRDNEQFF.

The chain has TRBV6-6 and TRBJ1-1; TRBD1 is a possible D gene (6 bases). CDR1 is MNHNY, CDR2 SVGAGI, per germline (reference sequence). The CDR3 has 14 residues. V was clipped by 2 bases and J by 4 bases, with 11 bases between them. Here the CDR3 DNA reads TGTGCCAGCAGTTACCTGCAAGGGGGCACTGAAGCTTTCTTT. It translates to CASSYLQGGTEAFF.

This clone has more than one count but fewer than ten. This chain links TRBV30 with TRBJ1-2, with 8 positions matching TRBD1. Germline V gene sequence: CDR1 GTSNPN, CDR2 SVGIG (reference sequence). V trimming: 2 bases; J trimming: 7 bases; junction bases outside the gene matches: 9. The length of the CDR3 is 14 residues. In DNA form, the CDR3 reads TGTGCCTGGAGTCCTCAGGGGGCGGTGGGTGGCTACACCTTC. The encoded protein is CAWSPQGAVGGYTF.

This chain uses TRBV10-3 with TRBJ2-3; D is ambiguous. From germline, CDR1 is ENHRY and CDR2 SYGVKD. The germline V and J ends were trimmed by 6 bases and 4 bases, with 14 bases remaining between them. The CDR3 is 14 residues long. The CDR3 loop is CAIRSPDPPDTQYF. For the CDR3, the DNA is TGTGCCATCAGGTCCCCAGATCCCCCAGATACGCAGTATTTT.

The V call is TRBV30, the J call TRBJ2-1; D is perhaps TRBD2 (5 bases). Per germline, CDR1 GTSNPN and CDR2 SVGIG (reference sequence). The CDR3 is made up of 12 amino acids. The V end lost 1 base, the J end lost 6 bases, and 7 bases lay between the germline ends. In DNA, the CDR3 is TGTGCCTGGAGTGGAGGGTTCAATGAGCAGTTCTTC. It translates to CAWSGGFNEQFF.

This clone appeared a few times. The rearrangement joins TRBV10-3 to TRBJ2-1; 9 bases line up with TRBD2. Looked up from germline, CDR1 is ENHRY and CDR2 is SYGVKD. CDR3 length: 18 amino acids. The ends lost 2 bases at V and 4 bases at J; junction bases unmatched: 12. The CDR3 coding sequence is TGTGCCATCAGTGAGGAGAGCTTCGAGACTAGCGGATACAATGAGCAGTTCTTC. It codes for CAISEESFETSGYNEQFF.

This clone occurred a few times. V and J are TRBV29-1 and TRBJ1-5, with 8 bases that match TRBD1. The CDR3 runs to 12 residues. Germline CDR1 and CDR2: SQVTM and ANQGSEA. V lost 7 bases and J lost 7; bases outside the gene matches: 6. The CDR3 loop reads CSATTGAQPQHF. CDR3 nucleotide sequence: TGCAGCGCCACGACAGGGGCCCAGCCCCAGCATTTT.

The chain is built from TRBV7-2 and TRBJ2-7; the match to TRBD2 covers 9 bases. CDR3 length: 15 residues. J was trimmed by 3 bases and V by 1 base; bases with no gene match: 4. The V gene's germline CDR1 is SGHTA and CDR2 FQGNSA. The DNA for the CDR3 is TGTGCCAGCAGCTTAGAGGCGGGAGGGCTCTACGAGCAGTACTTC. This encodes CASSLEAGGLYEQYF.

The chain employs TRBV6-5 and TRBJ2-1; D not resolved. Germline V gene sequence: CDR1 MNHEY, CDR2 SVGAGI. V shed 4 bases and J shed 0 bases, with 10 bases lying between them. CDR3 size: 15 residues. DNA of the CDR3: TGTGCCAGCAGTTCCCTCCCCGGCTCCTACAATGAGCAGTTCTTC. Its translation: CASSSLPGSYNEQFF.

This clone was picked up one time. The rearrangement uses TRBV4-3 and TRBJ2-3; 9 nucleotides match TRBD2. Unmatched junction bases numbered 8, after V lost 0 bases and J lost 4 bases. The germline gives CDR1 LGHNA, CDR2 YSLEER. The CDR3 length is 17 residues. Written as DNA, the CDR3 is TGCGCCAGCAGCCAAGATCTAATAGCGGGAGTAGCAGATACGCAGTATTTT. Its protein product is CASSQDLIAGVADTQYF.

The chain carries TRBV5-8 and TRBJ2-5; 11 bases match TRBD2. The CDR3 runs to 16 residues. Germline CDR1 is SGHTS and CDR2 is YDEGEE. The junction had 6 bases not matched to a gene; V was cut back by 0 bases and J by 5 bases. The CDR3 spells CASSLGLAGGRETQYF. The DNA for the CDR3 is TGTGCCAGCAGCTTGGGGCTAGCGGGAGGAAGGGAGACCCAGTACTTC. The whole variable domain, filled in from reference TRBV5-8 and TRBJ2-5, reads EAGVTQSPTHLIKTRGQQATLRCSPISGHTSVYWYQQALGLGLQFLLWYDEGEERNRGNFPPRFSGRQFPNYSSELNVNALELEDSALYLCASSLGLAGGRETQYFGPGTRLLVL.

The V and J genes are TRBV30 and TRBJ1-5; 7 bases map to TRBD1. The CDR3 is made up of 16 amino acids. Losses at the gene ends were 2 bases for V and 2 bases for J; bases not matched to a gene: 9. Germline values: CDR1 GTSNPN, CDR2 SVGIG (reference sequence). The CDR3 DNA follows: TGTGCCTGGAGTACTCCGACAGGGTCCGGCAATCAGCCCCAGCATTTT. It translates to CAWSTPTGSGNQPQHF.

The rearrangement links TRBV28 to TRBJ1-1; possibly TRBD1 for D (6 bases). The V and J ends lost 2 bases and 7 bases respectively, with 14 bases between them. This CDR3 contains 14 residues. CDR1 and CDR2 from the germline V gene are MDHEN and SYDVKM. The CDR3 DNA follows: TGTGCCAGCAGTTTACGGGATAAGACAGGTGAAGCTTTCTTT. This codes for CASSLRDKTGEAFF.

The chain recombines TRBV7-7 with TRBJ2-1; no clear D gene. V was cut by 1 base and J by 5 bases, with 12 bases left in between. Germline CDR1 SSHAT, CDR2 FNYEAQ (reference sequence). This CDR3 contains 15 residues. In DNA form, the CDR3 reads TGTGCCAGCAGCTTAGGTCCCCTAAAACACAATGAGCAGTTCTTC. This encodes CASSLGPLKHNEQFF.

The chain combines TRBV7-9 with TRBJ1-1; TRBD1 is a possible D gene (6 bases). Looked up from germline, CDR1 is SEHNR and CDR2 is FQNEAQ (reference sequence). The length of the CDR3 is 15 residues. V was trimmed by 1 base and J by 0 bases, leaving 9 bases between them. Here the CDR3 reads CASSLEQGLNTEAFF. CDR3 nucleotides: TGTGCCAGCAGCTTAGAACAGGGACTGAACACTGAAGCTTTCTTT.

The rearrangement links TRBV7-9 to TRBJ1-1; D is ambiguous. The CDR3 has 14 residues. The germline V gene encodes CDR1 SEHNR and CDR2 FQNEAQ (reference sequence). V was shortened by 5 bases and J by 4 bases, with 14 bases between the two germline ends. The CDR3 loop is CASSPNNFGTEAFF. CDR3 nucleotide sequence: TGTGCCAGCAGCCCAAATAACTTCGGCACTGAAGCTTTCTTT.

V gene TRBV5-1 combines with J gene TRBJ1-2; D unclear. CDR3 length: 15 residues. V was pared by 0 bases and J by 2 bases, with 11 bases between. Germline V gene lookup returns CDR1 SGHRS and CDR2 YFSETQ. The CDR3 here is CASSLEAGLNYGYTF. The CDR3 DNA sequence: TGCGCCAGCAGCTTGGAGGCAGGCCTCAACTATGGCTACACCTTC.

The rearrangement links TRBV9 to TRBJ1-5, with a tentative D call TRBD1 (5 bases). The CDR3 runs to 15 residues. Looked up from germline, CDR1 is SGDLS and CDR2 is YYNGEE. Trimming took 0 bases from V and 7 from J, leaving 14 bases between them. The CDR3 nucleotides are TGTGCCAGCAGCGTAGGGGCAGGGAACGGACAGCCCCAGCATTTT. It yields the protein CASSVGAGNGQPQHF.

The chain is built from TRBV19 and TRBJ2-2; D is possibly TRBD1 (5 bases). Germline assignment: CDR1 LNHDA and CDR2 SQIVND (reference sequence). Trimming removed 4 bases at V and 4 bases at J, with 19 bases between. There are 17 residues in the CDR3. The CDR3 DNA sequence: TGTGCCAGTAGTACCTCCCAGGGCCTGCGAGGCACCGGGGAGCTGTTTTTT. This codes for CASSTSQGLRGTGELFF.

The chain has TRBV15 and TRBJ2-3; 9 nucleotides align to TRBD2. Germline CDR1 is LNHNV and CDR2 is YYDKDF (reference sequence). The CDR3 totals 18 residues. With V trimmed by 0 bases and J by 6 bases, 13 bases remained unmatched. CDR3 in amino acids: CATSRDFRLAATSDTQYF. The DNA of the CDR3 is TGTGCCACCAGCAGAGATTTTCGACTAGCGGCAACCTCGGATACGCAGTATTTT.

The rearrangement joins TRBV5-6 to TRBJ2-7; the match to TRBD1 covers 9 bases. V lost 1 base, J lost 4 bases, and 9 bases stayed unmatched. Germline V CDR1 and CDR2: SGHDT, YYEEEE. This CDR3 contains 16 residues. CDR3 in DNA: TGTGCCAGCAGCTTGCGCGGGACAGGGAAGAGTTACGAGCAGTACTTC. The encoded protein is CASSLRGTGKSYEQYF. The full variable domain, with the rest looked up from reference TRBV5-6 and TRBJ2-7, is DAGVTQSPTHLIKTRGQQVTLRCSPKSGHDTVSWYQQALGQGPQFIFQYYEEEERQRGNFPDRFSGHQFPNYSSELNVNALLLGDSALYLCASSLRGTGKSYEQYFGPGTRLTVT.

The chain combines TRBV5-4 with TRBJ1-1, with 7 bases that match TRBD1. Germline loops: CDR1 SGHNT, CDR2 YYREEE (reference sequence). After removal of 10 bases from V and 0 bases from J, the junction contained 9 bases not matched to a gene. CDR3 length: 14 amino acids. The CDR3 DNA is TGTGCCGGCCATCCGGGACAGATGAACACTGAAGCTTTCTTT. This encodes CAGHPGQMNTEAFF.